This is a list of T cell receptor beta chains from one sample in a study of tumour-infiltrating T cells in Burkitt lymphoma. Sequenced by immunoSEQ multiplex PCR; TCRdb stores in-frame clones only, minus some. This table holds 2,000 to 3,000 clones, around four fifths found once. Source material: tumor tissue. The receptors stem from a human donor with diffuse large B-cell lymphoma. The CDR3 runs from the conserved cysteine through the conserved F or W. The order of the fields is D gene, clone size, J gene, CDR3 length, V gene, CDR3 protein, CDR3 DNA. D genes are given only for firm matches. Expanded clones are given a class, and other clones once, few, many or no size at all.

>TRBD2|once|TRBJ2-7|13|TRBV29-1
CSVGTSGRGEQYF
TGCAGCGTTGGGACTAGCGGGAGAGGCGAGCAGTACTTC
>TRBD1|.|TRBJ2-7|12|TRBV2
CASRRQGHEQYF
TGTGCCAGCAGAAGACAGGGTCACGAGCAGTACTTC
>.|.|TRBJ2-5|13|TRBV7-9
CASSPSTWETQYF
TGTGCCAGCAGCCCCTCGACTTGGGAGACCCAGTACTTC
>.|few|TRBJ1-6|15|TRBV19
CASTLARAKNSPLHF
TGTGCCAGTACCCTTGCCAGAGCTAAAAATTCACCCCTCCACTTT
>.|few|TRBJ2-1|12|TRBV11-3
CASSLVGDEQFF
TGTGCCAGCAGCTTAGTAGGGGATGAGCAGTTCTTC
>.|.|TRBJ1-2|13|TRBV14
CASSQERVYGYTF
TGTGCCAGCAGCCAAGAGAGGGTCTATGGCTACACCTTC
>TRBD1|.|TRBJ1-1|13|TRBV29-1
CSAPGQGNTEAFF
TGCAGCGCACCAGGACAGGGGAACACTGAAGCTTTCTTT
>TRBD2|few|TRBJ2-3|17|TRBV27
CASSPGRLAASTDTQYF
TGTGCCAGCAGTCCCGGGCGTCTAGCGGCGAGCACAGATACGCAGTATTTT
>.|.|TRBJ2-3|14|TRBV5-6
CASSSDWRDGSQYF
TGTGCCAGCAGCTCCGACTGGCGGGACGGTTCGCAGTATTTT
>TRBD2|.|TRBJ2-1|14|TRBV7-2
CASSHLGAGEEQFF
TGTGCCAGCAGCCATCTGGGTGCGGGAGAGGAGCAGTTCTTC
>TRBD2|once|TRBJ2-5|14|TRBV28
CASKGTSGSETQYF
TGTGCCAGCAAAGGGACTAGCGGGAGTGAGACCCAGTACTTC
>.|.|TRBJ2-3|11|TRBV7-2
CASSLDVAQYF
TGTGCCAGCAGCTTGGATGTAGCGCAGTATTTT
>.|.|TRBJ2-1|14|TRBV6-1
CASSEGLAVDEQFF
TGTGCCAGCAGTGAAGGACTGGCGGTCGATGAGCAGTTCTTC
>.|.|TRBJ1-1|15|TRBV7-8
CASSPVSRVDTEAFF
TGTGCCAGCAGCCCGGTCAGCAGGGTGGACACTGAAGCTTTCTTT
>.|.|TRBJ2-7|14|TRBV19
CANPRDGDTYEQYF
TGTGCCAACCCAAGGGACGGAGACACTTACGAGCAGTACTTC
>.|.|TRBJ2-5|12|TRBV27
CASGFEPETQYF
TGTGCCAGCGGATTCGAGCCGGAGACCCAGTACTTC
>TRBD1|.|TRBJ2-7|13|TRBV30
CAWSEGGRYEQYF
TGTGCCTGGAGTGAAGGGGGCCGATACGAGCAGTACTTC
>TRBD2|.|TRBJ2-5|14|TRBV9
CASSGAGAQETQYF
TGTGCCAGCAGCGGCGCGGGAGCCCAAGAGACCCAGTACTTC
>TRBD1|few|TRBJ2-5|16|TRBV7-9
CASSYPGQGARETQYF
TGTGCCAGCTCGTACCCCGGGCAGGGGGCACGGGAGACCCAGTACTTC
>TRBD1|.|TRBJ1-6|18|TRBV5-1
CASSLVGQGPTYNSPLHF
TGCGCCAGCAGCTTGGTTGGACAGGGTCCCACCTATAATTCACCCCTCCACTTT
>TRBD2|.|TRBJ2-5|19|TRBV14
CASSQDRKSTSGGAETQYF
TGTGCCAGCAGCCAAGATAGGAAGTCGACTAGCGGGGGGGCGGAGACCCAGTACTTC
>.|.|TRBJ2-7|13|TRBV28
CASSLGGSYEQYF
TGTGCCAGCAGTTTAGGGGGTTCCTACGAGCAGTACTTC